A single sample gave rise to the 14 T cell receptor beta chains below, sequenced in a study of immune cell composition in non-small cell lung cancer. Some clones are missing from TCRdb's copy, which holds only in-frame ones; the method was immunoSEQ multiplex PCR. This table holds about 3,100 clones, around 88% found once. The material sequenced was lung tumor tissue. The receptors originated from a human donor with non-small cell lung cancer.

This chain links TRBV6-5 with TRBJ2-7; 8 nucleotides agree with TRBD1. Germline V lookup: CDR1 MNHEY, CDR2 SVGAGI. CDR3 length: 15 residues. The junction had 11 bases not matched to a gene; V was cut back by 8 bases and J by 2 bases. CDR3 sequence (DNA): TGTGCCAGCGGGCCGCCAGGGGGCGACACCTACGAGCAGTACGTC. Translation gives CASGPPGGDTYEQYV.

The chain combines TRBV28 with TRBJ2-5; possible D gene TRBD1, 5 bases. Germline V gene sequence: CDR1 MDHEN, CDR2 SYDVKM. Between the trimmed V and J ends, which lost 5 bases and 1 base, there was a span of 20 bases. The CDR3 is 17 residues long. This CDR3 reads CASSPYPTVNLQETQYF. CDR3 bases: TGTGCCAGCAGTCCATACCCGACAGTTAACCTCCAAGAGACCCAGTACTTC.

CDR3 in DNA: TGTGCCAGCAGTCCAGCCCCAGGACAGGGGACAGGAAACACCATATATTTT. Translated, it gives CASSPAPGQGTGNTIYF. J is TRBJ1-3 and V is TRBV27, with TRBD1 identical over 9 bases. Germline trimming cut 5 bases from V and 4 bases from J; bases unmatched to any gene: 12. Germline CDR1 reads MNHEY; CDR2 reads SMNVEV (reference sequence). The CDR3 consists of 17 residues.

The chain joins TRBV4-2 to TRBJ1-6; D unresolved. The CDR3 is 17 amino acids. The V and J ends lost 0 bases and 4 bases respectively, with 13 bases between them. In germline, CDR1 is LGHNA, CDR2 YNFKEQ. The CDR3 bases are TGTGCCAGCAGCCAAGATACTGGGAGTCAATATAATTCACCCCTCCACTTT. Amino acid sequence: CASSQDTGSQYNSPLHF.

This clone was detected only once. The rearrangement joins TRBV11-2 to TRBJ2-5; 8 positions agree with TRBD1. In germline, CDR1 is SGHAT, CDR2 FQNNGV. The CDR3 runs 15 residues. With 2 bases clipped from V and 5 bases from J, the junction kept 7 bases outside the gene matches. CDR3 loop: CASSLFRGRTETQYF. The CDR3 nucleotides read TGTGCCAGCAGCTTATTCAGGGGGCGTACCGAGACCCAGTACTTC.

The V and J genes are TRBV5-1 and TRBJ1-5; the D gene is possibly TRBD1 (5 bases). CDR3 size: 15 residues. Per the germline V gene, CDR1 is SGHRS and CDR2 is YFSETQ. V lost 5 bases, J lost 0 bases, and 12 bases lay in between. In DNA, the CDR3 is TGCGCCAGCAGACGGGGGTCTGATAGCAATCAGCCCCAGCATTTT. This sequence encodes CASRRGSDSNQPQHF.

A single count supports this clone. V is TRBV13 and J is TRBJ2-1; 13 bases match TRBD2. Germline loops: CDR1 PRHDT, CDR2 FYEKMQ (reference sequence). The CDR3 is 17 residues long. The V and J ends lost 5 bases and 4 bases, in that order; junction bases with no gene match: 8. The CDR3 protein is CASSPSTGLAGYNEQFF. As DNA, the CDR3 is TGTGCCAGCAGCCCATCCACGGGACTAGCGGGATACAATGAGCAGTTCTTC.

Written as DNA, the CDR3 is TGTGCCAGCTCACCCGGACAGGGCGCCGAGCAGTACGTC. Amino acid sequence: CASSPGQGAEQYV. This chain links TRBV18 with TRBJ2-7, with 8 bases that match TRBD1. V lost 3 bases, J lost 6 bases, and 4 bases stayed unmatched. Germline loops: CDR1 KGHSH, CDR2 LQKENI. This CDR3 is 13 amino acids long.

V usage is TRBV19 and J usage is TRBJ1-4, with D perhaps matching TRBD1 (5 bases). The length of the CDR3 is 14 residues. Germline CDR1 LNHDA, CDR2 SQIVND (reference sequence). The V gene lost 4 bases and the J gene lost 6 bases, with 12 bases spanning the gap. The CDR3 DNA reads as TGTGCCAGTAGTACCCGACAGACTGATGAAAAACTGTTTTTT. Translation: CASSTRQTDEKLFF.

The rearrangement uses TRBV4-3 and TRBJ2-1, with D possibly TRBD2 on 5 matching bases. The germline CDR1 and CDR2 sequences are LGHNA and YSLEER. With 0 bases removed from V and 6 bases from J, the gap between germline ends came to 15 bases. The CDR3 spans 16 residues. CDR3 residues: CASSQDLNSDLNEQFF. The CDR3 DNA is TGCGCCAGCAGCCAAGATCTGAATAGCGACCTCAATGAGCAGTTCTTC.

The rearrangement joins TRBV30 to TRBJ2-7, with D possibly TRBD2 on 6 matching bases. Germline V lookup: CDR1 GTSNPN, CDR2 SVGIG (reference sequence). The V and J ends lost 0 bases and 2 bases respectively, with 23 bases between them. The CDR3 runs 18 residues. The CDR3 DNA follows: TGTGCCTGGAGTGTACTGGGTTTTACAGGACGGGGGACCTACGAGCAGTACGTC. Translating gives CAWSVLGFTGRGTYEQYV.

This clone was detected once. This sequence joins TRBV19 and TRBJ2-6, with 8 positions matching TRBD2. This CDR3 has 15 amino acids. Germline V CDR1 and CDR2: LNHDA, SQIVND (reference sequence). With V trimmed by 5 bases and J by 2 bases, 2 bases remained unmatched. The CDR3 DNA follows: TGTGCCAGTAGTGGCGGGGGGACTGGGGCCAACGTCCTGACTTTC. Translating it yields CASSGGGTGANVLTF. Complete variable domain (other parts from reference TRBV19 and TRBJ2-6): DGGITQSPKYLFRKEGQNVTLSCEQNLNHDAMYWYRQDPGQGLRLIYYSQIVNDFQKGDIAEGYSVSREKKESFPLTVTSAQKNPTAFYLCASSGGGTGANVLTFGAGSRLTVL.

This clone was found once. The V call is TRBV19, the J call TRBJ2-2; the match to TRBD2 covers 10 bases. The trim removed 2 bases at V and 4 bases at J, leaving 4 bases unmatched. Germline V gene lookup returns CDR1 LNHDA and CDR2 SQIVND (reference sequence). The CDR3 spans 16 residues. This CDR3 is CASSIKGLATTGELFF. The CDR3 bases are TGTGCCAGTAGTATAAAGGGACTAGCGACCACCGGGGAGCTGTTTTTT. The entire variable domain, with the rest obtained from reference TRBV19 and TRBJ2-2, is as follows: DGGITQSPKYLFRKEGQNVTLSCEQNLNHDAMYWYRQDPGQGLRLIYYSQIVNDFQKGDIAEGYSVSREKKESFPLTVTSAQKNPTAFYLCASSIKGLATTGELFFGEGSRLTVL.

The chain employs TRBV10-3 and TRBJ1-4; D gene ambiguous. The CDR3 runs 15 residues. Trimming stripped 2 bases from V and 2 bases from J, with 9 bases between. CDR1 is ENHRY and CDR2 is SYGVKD in the germline V gene. In nucleotides, the CDR3 is TGTGCCATCAGTGAGGGAAGAGGGACTAATGAAAAACTGTTTTTT. This encodes CAISEGRGTNEKLFF.